The 30 T cell receptor beta chains reported below all come from one sample, sequenced in a study of cytomegalovirus exposure and HLA in healthy donors. The assay was immunoSEQ multiplex PCR, and TCRdb's table has in-frame clones only and misses some. Among approximately 200,000 clones listed, 85% to 95% were seen once. Sequencing input: PBMCs. The source is a woman aged 18-30 years in good health and CMV-seronegative.

The chain has TRBV4-1 and TRBJ1-3; D might be TRBD1 (5 bases). The CDR3 is 19 amino acids. Germline V gene lookup returns CDR1 MGHRA and CDR2 YSYEKL. The V end lost 1 base, the J end lost 0 bases, and 19 bases lay between the germline ends. CDR3 nucleotide sequence: TGCGCCAGCAGCCAAGGGGGGATCGGGGGTCTGGCCTCTGGAAACACCATATATTTT. The encoded protein is CASSQGGIGGLASGNTIYF.

J is TRBJ1-1 and V is TRBV2; perhaps TRBD1 as D (6 bases). Per germline, CDR1 SNHLY and CDR2 FYNNEI. V was cut by 10 bases and J by 3 bases, with 18 bases left in between. The CDR3 spans 14 residues. CDR3 bases: TGTGCCATACCCTCCGGAGGACAGTACACTGAAGCTTTCTTT. Encoded protein: CAIPSGGQYTEAFF.

The chain employs TRBV15 and TRBJ1-1; tentative D call: TRBD1 (6 bases). CDR1 and CDR2 from the germline V gene are LNHNV and YYDKDF (reference sequence). Trimming pared 5 bases from V and 1 base from J, leaving 14 bases between. The CDR3 spans 15 residues. This CDR3 reads CATSFLATGNTEAFF. The CDR3 DNA is TGTGCCACCAGCTTTCTGGCGACAGGGAACACTGAAGCTTTCTTT.

The CDR3 DNA reads TGTGCCAGCAGTTTCCCAGCGGGAGGGCCTTCCGGGGAGCTGTTTTTT. Amino acids: CASSFPAGGPSGELFF. V and J are TRBV6-6 and TRBJ2-2; 10 nucleotides align to TRBD2. The length of the CDR3 is 16 residues. The V segment lost 4 bases and the J segment 6 bases; nucleotides outside the gene matches: 8. CDR1 is MNHNY, CDR2 SVGAGI, per germline (reference sequence).

The V and J genes are TRBV14 and TRBJ1-2, with D perhaps TRBD1 (5 bases). The CDR3 runs to 11 residues. The ends were cut back, 1 base at V and 14 bases at J, with 11 bases in the middle. Germline V gene data show CDR1 as SGHDN and CDR2 as FVKESK. The CDR3 DNA sequence: TGTGCCAGCAGCCAAGCGGGGGGTTCTACCTTC. Translation: CASSQAGGSTF.

The chain carries TRBV6-5 and TRBJ1-5; the D gene is possibly TRBD1 (5 bases). The CDR3 extends over 13 amino acids. Deletions cut 5 bases from V and 4 bases from J, with 9 bases between. The germline V gene has CDR1 MNHEY and CDR2 SVGAGI. The CDR3, as DNA: TGTGCCAGCAGTCTACAGGTAAATCAGCCCCAGCATTTT. It translates to CASSLQVNQPQHF.

V gene TRBV6-5 combines with J gene TRBJ1-4; no clear D. Between the trimmed V and J ends, which lost 6 bases and 15 bases, there was a span of 14 bases. Germline CDR1 MNHEY, CDR2 SVGAGI. The CDR3 runs to 11 residues. Written as DNA, the CDR3 is TGTGCCAGCAGCTCCCCAAGCGAAGTGTTTTTT. Translation gives CASSSPSEVFF.

This clone has a handful of counts. The J gene is TRBJ2-7, the V gene TRBV28, with a weak D call TRBD1 (6 bases). The CDR3 consists of 16 residues. V shed 6 bases and J shed 2 bases, with 20 bases lying between them. Germline V lookup: CDR1 MDHEN, CDR2 SYDVKM. CDR3 in DNA: TGTGCCAGCAGCTTACTTGGGACGGACAGCGCCTACGAGCAGTACTTC. This translates into CASSLLGTDSAYEQYF.

The chain joins TRBV9 to TRBJ1-6; the D gene is possibly TRBD1 (6 bases). The V gene's germline CDR1 is SGDLS and CDR2 YYNGEE. V lost 4 bases, J lost 7 bases, and 12 bases lay in between. There are 14 residues in the CDR3. This CDR3 is CASSIRGLNSPLHF. In DNA, the CDR3 is TGTGCCAGCAGCATCAGGGGTCTGAATTCACCCCTCCACTTT.

Worth noting for this clone: At one boundary the junction diverges from the germline segment, which might be a read error. The genes are TRBV6-4 and TRBJ2-1, with TRBD1 matching over 10 bases. The CDR3 has 15 residues. The germline V gene has CDR1 MRHNA and CDR2 SNTAGT. CDR3 DNA sequence: TGTGCCAGCAGCGACTCCGGGACAGGGGTGGATGAGCAGTTCTTC. This gives the protein CASSDSGTGVDEQFF.

The chain carries TRBV5-4 and TRBJ2-3; TRBD2 matches at 9 bases. J gave up 0 bases and V 4 bases, and 6 bases lay outside the gene matches. CDR3 length: 16 residues. Germline loops: CDR1 SGHNT, CDR2 YYREEE (reference sequence). CDR3 protein: CASSASGVSSTDTQYF. The CDR3 DNA reads as TGTGCCAGCAGCGCTAGCGGGGTTTCTAGCACAGATACGCAGTATTTT.

V gene TRBV9 combines with J gene TRBJ2-1, with unresolved D. Germline V CDR1 and CDR2: SGDLS, YYNGEE. Trimming stripped 3 bases from V and 0 bases from J, with 4 bases between. CDR3 size: 13 residues. The CDR3 nucleotides are TGTGCCAGCAGCGGAGGCTCCTACAATGAGCAGTTCTTC. Translation: CASSGGSYNEQFF.

This chain joins TRBV12-2 and TRBJ2-7; no check of the table's D call, TRBD1, against the DNA was made. TRBV12-2 is tagged as a pseudogene. The CDR3 totals 15 residues. The CDR3 DNA is TGTGCAAGTCGCTTAGTTAGGGGGACACCCTACGAGCAGTACTTC. Translated: CASRLVRGTPYEQYF.

The chain joins TRBV5-1 to TRBJ2-1, with D tentatively TRBD2 (6 bases). The CDR3 runs to 15 residues. CDR1 is SGHRS and CDR2 is YFSETQ in the germline V gene. V was cut by 4 bases and J by 5 bases, with 16 bases left in between. The CDR3 sequence: CASSPSPTSHNEQFF. CDR3 nucleotide sequence: TGCGCCAGCAGCCCTAGCCCCACTAGCCACAATGAGCAGTTCTTC.

This clone was found a few times. The rearrangement links TRBV6-6 to TRBJ1-1, with D possibly matching TRBD1 (5 bases). Germline CDR1 is MNHNY and CDR2 is SVGAGI (reference sequence). The CDR3 has 12 residues. Deletions cut 8 bases from V and 1 base from J, with 8 bases between. CDR3 sequence reads: CASGHQNTEAFF. The CDR3 nucleotides read TGTGCCAGCGGACACCAGAACACTGAAGCTTTCTTT.

The J gene is TRBJ2-2, the V gene TRBV7-3; 7 bases are a match to TRBD2. CDR1 SGHTA and CDR2 FQGTGA come from the germline V gene. Trimming cost V 2 bases and J 0 bases; bases outside gene matches: 3. The CDR3 sequence is 16 residues long. The CDR3 reads CASSLSGLANTGELFF. In DNA, the CDR3 is TGTGCCAGCAGCTTATCAGGACTAGCGAACACCGGGGAGCTGTTTTTT.

This clone was seen once. The J gene is TRBJ2-1, the V gene TRBV27; 11 positions match TRBD2. V was pared by 4 bases and J by 1 base, with 3 bases of the junction left unmatched. The germline gives CDR1 MNHEY, CDR2 SMNVEV (reference sequence). CDR3 length: 16 residues. For the CDR3, the DNA is TGTGCCAGCAGTTCCCGGACTAGCGGGTCCTACAATGAGCAGTTCTTC. Translating it yields CASSSRTSGSYNEQFF.

The J gene is TRBJ2-3, the V gene TRBV5-1, with D possibly TRBD1 on 5 matching bases. CDR1 and CDR2 (germline): SGHRS, YFSETQ. Trimming removed 1 base at V and 0 bases at J, with 9 bases between. The CDR3 totals 15 residues. CDR3 in amino acids: CASSLSQGSTDTQYF. The CDR3 nucleotides read TGCGCCAGCAGCTTGTCTCAGGGAAGCACAGATACGCAGTATTTT.

The chain carries TRBV29-1 and TRBJ2-1; TRBD1 might be the D (6 bases). V was shortened by 7 bases and J by 8 bases, with 18 bases between the two germline ends. There are 13 residues in the CDR3. Germline loops: CDR1 SQVTM, CDR2 ANQGSEA. The CDR3 DNA is TGCAGCGCCCTCCGGGACACTCAGGATGAGCAGTTCTTC. Its translation: CSALRDTQDEQFF.

The rearrangement uses TRBV27 and TRBJ2-7; possible D gene TRBD1, 5 bases. The CDR3 spans 11 residues. Germline assignment: CDR1 MNHEY and CDR2 SMNVEV (reference sequence). V was shortened by 9 bases and J by 6 bases, with 12 bases between the two germline ends. CDR3 sequence reads: CASHRGSEQYF. CDR3 nucleotide sequence: TGTGCCAGTCATAGGGGAAGCGAGCAGTACTTC.

This clone was recorded only once. The rearrangement uses TRBV29-1 and TRBJ2-2; unclear D gene. Germline V lookup: CDR1 SQVTM, CDR2 ANQGSEA. The V end lost 7 bases, the J end lost 3 bases, and 15 bases lay between the germline ends. The CDR3 covers 14 residues. This chain's CDR3 is CSAARGEDTGELFF. The CDR3 region has the DNA TGCAGCGCCGCTCGAGGCGAGGACACCGGGGAGCTGTTTTTT.

The chain joins TRBV5-1 to TRBJ1-2; the D gene is possibly TRBD1 (5 bases). V shed 4 bases and J shed 1 base, with 17 bases lying between them. There are 16 residues in the CDR3. Germline assignment: CDR1 SGHRS and CDR2 YFSETQ. The CDR3 DNA reads TGCGCCAGCAGCCCTTGGAGGGACGGATATAACTATGGCTACACCTTC. This sequence encodes CASSPWRDGYNYGYTF.

CDR3 sequence: CASSVAVNTEAFF. The CDR3 coding sequence is TGTGCCAGCAGTGTGGCCGTGAACACTGAAGCTTTCTTT. The genes are TRBV6-1 and TRBJ1-1; unclear D gene. CDR1 and CDR2 from the germline V gene are MNHNS and SASEGT. V lost 4 bases and J 0 bases, leaving 6 bases between the germline ends. This CDR3 region has 13 residues.

This sequence joins TRBV6-1 and TRBJ2-1, with D possibly matching TRBD2 (6 bases). Germline V gives CDR1 MNHNS, CDR2 SASEGT. Trimming took off 8 bases at V and 0 bases at J, with 8 bases between the two ends. The CDR3 loop spans 13 amino acids. As DNA, the CDR3 is TGTGCCAGCTGGACTACCTCCTACAATGAGCAGTTCTTC. Translation gives CASWTTSYNEQFF.

The chain has TRBV28 and TRBJ2-7; TRBD2 might be the D (7 bases). Germline values: CDR1 MDHEN, CDR2 SYDVKM. The CDR3 runs 13 residues. Trimming removed 7 bases from V and 3 bases from J, with 13 bases in between. The CDR3 is CASTGGTFYEQYF. In DNA, the CDR3 is TGTGCCAGCACGGGGGGCACCTTCTACGAGCAGTACTTC.

The gene calls are TRBV7-3 and TRBJ2-5; D is possibly TRBD1 (5 bases). CDR3 length: 13 residues. Per germline, CDR1 SGHTA and CDR2 FQGTGA. V was cut by 4 bases and J by 2 bases, with 8 bases left in between. CDR3 loop: CASSSDRQETQYF. The CDR3 DNA reads TGTGCCAGCAGCTCAGACAGACAAGAGACCCAGTACTTC.

V is TRBV9 and J is TRBJ2-1, with D tentatively TRBD2 (5 bases). The CDR3 totals 18 residues. Germline assignment: CDR1 SGDLS and CDR2 YYNGEE. V was cut by 0 bases and J by 0 bases, with 16 bases left in between. In DNA, the CDR3 is TGTGCCAGCAGCGTAGACGGGGTAGCGTTGAGCTCCTACAATGAGCAGTTCTTC. It encodes CASSVDGVALSSYNEQFF.

Comment on this clone: The junction shows a germline mismatch at one end, possibly a read error. The chain carries TRBV5-1 and TRBJ2-1; tentative D call: TRBD2 (6 bases). Germline V gene sequence: CDR1 SGHRS, CDR2 YFSETQ. The CDR3 runs 15 residues. The CDR3 coding sequence is TGCGCCAGCAGCTTGGTTAGCGGCGACTACGATGAGCAGTTCTTC. Protein product: CASSLVSGDYDEQFF.

The chain employs TRBV7-9 and TRBJ1-4; TRBD1 agrees at 8 bases. Germline loops: CDR1 SEHNR, CDR2 FQNEAQ (reference sequence). This CDR3 has 14 residues. J was trimmed by 14 bases and V by 4 bases; bases with no gene match: 12. CDR3 region: CASSSSRDRIPLFF. Here the CDR3 DNA reads TGTGCCAGCAGCTCATCCCGGGACAGGATACCCCTGTTTTTT.

CDR3 region: CASSRQGGGNTIYF. The CDR3 DNA reads as TGTGCCAGCAGTCGACAGGGGGGGGGAAACACCATATATTTT. This chain connects TRBV27 to TRBJ1-3; 9 bases map to TRBD1. J lost 4 bases, V lost 5 bases, and 3 bases had no gene match. The germline V gene encodes CDR1 MNHEY and CDR2 SMNVEV (reference sequence). CDR3 size: 14 residues.